This T cell receptor (beta chain) was sequenced in a study of T cells in Graves' hyperthyroidism and ophthalmopathy. Amplified TCR beta CDR3 regions derived from RNA transcripts. The TCR CDR3 first-round RT-PCR relied on the HTBI primer set. TCRdb processed the multiplex PCR reads anew with MiXCR; each CDR3 protein has one entry. This table holds around 450,000 distinct CDR3 sequences, roughly an eighth found once. V trimming: 3 bases; J trimming: 5 bases; junction bases outside the gene matches: 6. The CDR3 is made up of 15 amino acids. CDR1 and CDR2 from the germline V gene are MNHNS and SASEGT. This clonotype was recorded at least ten times.

Sequenced material: blood. The receptor comes from a woman younger than 35 with Graves' hyperthyroidism. The V call is TRBV6-1, the J call TRBJ2-7; the match to TRBD2 covers 11 bases. CDR3 loop: CASSDRLAGNNEQYF. CDR3 DNA: TGTGCCAGCAGTGACAGACTAGCGGGAAATAACGAGCAGTACTTC.